This T cell receptor beta chain came from a study of PD-L1 blockade in urothelial cancer. The CDR3 contains 14 residues. CDR1 and CDR2 from the germline V gene are SGDLS and YYNGEE. V dropped 3 bases and J dropped 6; count of bases not matched to a gene: 3. TCRdb's copy holds only in-frame clones and misses some; the assay was immunoSEQ multiplex PCR. The profile covers fewer than 50,000 clones, with approximately 90% appearing a single time and just under 8.5% taken by the ten largest. This rearrangement joins TRBV9 to TRBJ2-1; 10 nucleotides align to TRBD2. Material: PBMCs, obtained around atezolizumab (anti-PD-L1) treatment. The receptor was derived from a man between 70 and 80 years old with urothelial cancer. The CDR3 is CASSAVAGGNEQFF. CDR3 DNA: TGTGCCAGCAGCGCAGTAGCGGGAGGCAATGAGCAGTTCTTC.